This TCR beta chain appears in the sequencing data of a study of shared clonotypes between healthy human individuals. Study donors comprised healthy, HIV-negative adults devoid of recent acute infection or vaccination. Naive CD4+ cells were CD45RA-selected; the remaining cells were memory. Study findings and constraints: Clonotypes which were not shared had lower generation probabilities than clonotypes that all four donors shared. Rarefaction analysis demonstrated incomplete sorted-subset sequencing notwithstanding large depth.

Sequencing was performed with immunoSEQ multiplex PCR; in TCRdb, only in-frame clones are kept and a portion is missing. This table holds approximately 1.1 million clones, 70% to 80% found once. This clone was seen a single time. What it binds is not known. V lost 6 bases and J lost 6, with 11 bases in between. From germline, CDR1 is ENHRY and CDR2 SYGVKD. The CDR3 totals 12 residues. The clonotype was recovered from a man between 18 and 35 years old in good health. Some clones in this sample may be carry-over from other donors' samples. The specimen was memory CD4+ T cells from PBMCs. Sample subset: CD45RA-negative fraction. V gene TRBV10-3 combines with J gene TRBJ1-2; D is possibly TRBD1 (6 bases). CDR3 DNA sequence: TGTGCCATCAGGGCGGACAGTAATGGCTACACCTTC. Its translation is CAIRADSNGYTF.